This TCR beta chain was recorded in a study of OX40 agonist ivuxolimab in advanced cancers. At the level of the study: The dose-escalation group included hepatocellular carcinoma, melanoma, renal cell carcinoma and head and neck cancer. Partial responses occurred in Three dose-escalation patients, one with hepatocellular carcinoma and two with cutaneous melanoma. Past anti-PD-1, anti-PD-L1 or anti-CTLA-4 therapy was accepted, and 40% to 45% had received some. Study observations and caveats: More expanded clones were seen, on average, in CD8+ T cells than in CD4+.

In regard to this clone: Its target is not known.

The CDR3 covers 14 residues. Trimming removed 4 bases from V and 0 bases from J, with 6 bases in between. Germline V lookup: CDR1 LNHNV, CDR2 YYDKDF (reference sequence). Only in-frame clones appear in the TCRdb table, and some are missing; sequencing was by immunoSEQ multiplex PCR. The top ten clones hold 4.5% to 5.5% of a sample with 55,000 to 70,000 clones, about 85% of them seen once. The TCR was taken from an adult with an advanced solid tumor such as melanoma, head and neck, liver or kidney cancer. The chain links TRBV15 to TRBJ2-2; D is possibly TRBD1 (5 bases). Specimen: CD4+ or CD8+ T cells sorted from blood, collected in a trial of the OX40 agonist ivuxolimab. CDR3 region: CATSKTANTGELFF. In nucleotides, the CDR3 is TGTGCCACCAGCAAGACAGCGAACACCGGGGAGCTGTTTTTT.